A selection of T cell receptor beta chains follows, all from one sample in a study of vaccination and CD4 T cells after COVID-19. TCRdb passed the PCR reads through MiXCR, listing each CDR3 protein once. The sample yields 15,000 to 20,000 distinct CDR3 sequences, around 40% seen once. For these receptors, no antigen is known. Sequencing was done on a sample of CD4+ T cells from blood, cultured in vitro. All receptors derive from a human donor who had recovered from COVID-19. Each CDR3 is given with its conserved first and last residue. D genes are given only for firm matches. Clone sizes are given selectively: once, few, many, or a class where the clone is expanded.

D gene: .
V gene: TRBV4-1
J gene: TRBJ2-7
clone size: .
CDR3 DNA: TGCGCCAGCAGCCAAGATCGGCTAGTTACCTACGAGCAGTACTTC
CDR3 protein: CASSQDRLVTYEQYF

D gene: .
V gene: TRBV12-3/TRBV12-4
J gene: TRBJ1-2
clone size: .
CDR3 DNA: TGTGCCAGCAGTTTACGACGCCAGTATGGCTACACCTTC
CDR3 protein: CASSLRRQYGYTF

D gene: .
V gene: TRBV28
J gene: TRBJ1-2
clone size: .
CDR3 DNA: TGTGCCAGCAGTTTGGGCTTCTATGGCTACACCTTC
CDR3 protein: CASSLGFYGYTF

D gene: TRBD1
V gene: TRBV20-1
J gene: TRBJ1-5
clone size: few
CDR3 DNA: TGCAGTGCAGGTGGGAGGGGGCCTGATCAGCCCCAGCATTTT
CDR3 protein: CSAGGRGPDQPQHF

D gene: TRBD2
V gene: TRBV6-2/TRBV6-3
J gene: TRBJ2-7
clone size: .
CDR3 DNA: TGTGCCAGCAGCTACCCGGCGGGAATTAGTAGCGGGAGGACCTCATTCCACGAGCAGTACTTC
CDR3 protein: CASSYPAGISSGRTSFHEQYF

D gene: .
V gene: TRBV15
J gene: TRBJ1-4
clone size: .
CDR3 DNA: TGTGCCACCAGCAGTCGGACAACAACTAATGAAAAACTGTTTTTT
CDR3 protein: CATSSRTTTNEKLFF

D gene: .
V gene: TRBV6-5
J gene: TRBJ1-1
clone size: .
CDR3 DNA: TGTGCCAGCAGTTACCACAGATTAAACACTGAAGCTTTCTTT
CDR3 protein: CASSYHRLNTEAFF

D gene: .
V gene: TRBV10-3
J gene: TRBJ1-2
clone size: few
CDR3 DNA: TGTGCCATCAGTGAAATGACGGCCTATGGCTACACCTTC
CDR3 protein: CAISEMTAYGYTF

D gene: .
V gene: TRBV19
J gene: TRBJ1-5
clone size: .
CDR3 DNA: TGTGCCAGTAGTATGGTCGCCAGCTATAGCAATCAGCCCCAGCATTTT
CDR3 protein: CASSMVASYSNQPQHF

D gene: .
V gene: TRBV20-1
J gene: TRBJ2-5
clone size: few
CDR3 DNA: TGCAGTGCCACGGGTGGCGGTGAGACCCAGTACTTC
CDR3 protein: CSATGGGETQYF

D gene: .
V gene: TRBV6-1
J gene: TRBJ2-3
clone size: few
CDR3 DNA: TGTGCCAGCAGCTCGCCGGACTGGTCAGATACGCAGTATTTT
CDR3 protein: CASSSPDWSDTQYF

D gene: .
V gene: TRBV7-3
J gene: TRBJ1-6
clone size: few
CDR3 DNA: TGTGCCAGCAGCTTAACGCCCGGCTTAAATTCACCCCTCCACTTT
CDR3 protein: CASSLTPGLNSPLHF

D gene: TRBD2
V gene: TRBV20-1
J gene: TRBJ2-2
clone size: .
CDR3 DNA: TGCAGTGCTAGAGCCTACTCTAGCGGAAGGAACACCGGGGAGCTGTTTTTT
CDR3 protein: CSARAYSSGRNTGELFF

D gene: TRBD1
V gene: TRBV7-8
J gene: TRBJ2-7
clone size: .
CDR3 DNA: TGTGCCAGCAGTTCCCGACAGGGGGCAGGGTACGAGCAGTACTTC
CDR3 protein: CASSSRQGAGYEQYF

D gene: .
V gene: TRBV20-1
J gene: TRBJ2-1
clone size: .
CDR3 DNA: TGCAGTGCTAGAGATCAGGCTGTAGGGATTTACAATGAGCAGTTCTTC
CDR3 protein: CSARDQAVGIYNEQFF

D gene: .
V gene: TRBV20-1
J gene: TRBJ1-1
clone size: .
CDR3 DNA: TGCAGTGCCCTCCGTACGGCAGTTGAAGCTTTCTTT
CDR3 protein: CSALRTAVEAFF

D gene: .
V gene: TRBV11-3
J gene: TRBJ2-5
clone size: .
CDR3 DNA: TGTGCCAGCAGCTTTGGGCAGGAAGAGACCCAGTACTTC
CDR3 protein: CASSFGQEETQYF

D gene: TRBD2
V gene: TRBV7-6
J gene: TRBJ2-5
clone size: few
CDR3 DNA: TGTGCCAGCAGCCCTTGGTCAGCGGGAGTTGAGACCCAGTACTTC
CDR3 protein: CASSPWSAGVETQYF

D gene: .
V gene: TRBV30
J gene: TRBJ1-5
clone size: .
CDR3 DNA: TGTGCCTGGGGGTCCCAGGCTGATCAGCCCCAGCATTTT
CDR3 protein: CAWGSQADQPQHF

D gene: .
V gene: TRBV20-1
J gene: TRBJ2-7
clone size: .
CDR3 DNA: TGCAGTGCTAGAGGGGACATGAGCTCCTACGAGCAGTACTTC
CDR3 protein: CSARGDMSSYEQYF

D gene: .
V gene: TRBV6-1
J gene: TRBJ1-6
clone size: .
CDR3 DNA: TGTGCCAGTAATACCGCCGGGAATAATTCACCCCTCCACTTT
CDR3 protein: CASNTAGNNSPLHF

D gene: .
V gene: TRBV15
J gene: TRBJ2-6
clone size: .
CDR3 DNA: TGTGCCACCAGCAGGACGGCCGGTAGTGGGGCCAACGTCCTGACTTTC
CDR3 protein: CATSRTAGSGANVLTF

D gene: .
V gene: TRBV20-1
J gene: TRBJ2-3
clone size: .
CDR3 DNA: TGCAGTGCTAGTGGGGGCACCTCTAGCACAGATACGCAGTATTTT
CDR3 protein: CSASGGTSSTDTQYF

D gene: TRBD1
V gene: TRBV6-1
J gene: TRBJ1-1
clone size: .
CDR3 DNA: TGTGCCAGCCGGCGCGGGACAGGCCTCATGAACACTGAAGCTTTCTTT
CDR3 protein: CASRRGTGLMNTEAFF

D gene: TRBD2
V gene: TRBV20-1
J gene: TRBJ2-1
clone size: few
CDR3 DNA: TGCAGTGCACTCGGGGGGAACAATGAGCAGTTCTTC
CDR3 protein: CSALGGNNEQFF

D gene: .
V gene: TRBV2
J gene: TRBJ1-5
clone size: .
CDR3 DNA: TGTGCCAGCAGTCTAGTTCTAGCCCAGCATTTT
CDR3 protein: CASSLVLAQHF

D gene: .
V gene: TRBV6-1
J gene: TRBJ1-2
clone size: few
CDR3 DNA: TGTGCCAGCAGTGAAACGGGGGCGTCGGTCGGCTACACCTTC
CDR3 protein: CASSETGASVGYTF

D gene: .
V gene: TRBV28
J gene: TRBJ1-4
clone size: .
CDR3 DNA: TGTGCCAGCAGGGACCCGGACCTGGCGGAAAAACTGTTTTTT
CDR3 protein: CASRDPDLAEKLFF

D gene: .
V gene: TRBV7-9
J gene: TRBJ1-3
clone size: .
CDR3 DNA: TGTGCCAGCAGCTCCCCGGGTGGGGATATAAGAAACACCATATATTTT
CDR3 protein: CASSSPGGDIRNTIYF

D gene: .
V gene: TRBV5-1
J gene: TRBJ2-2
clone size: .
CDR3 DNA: TGCGCCAGCAGCTTAAACATCGGGGAGCTGTTTTTT
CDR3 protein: CASSLNIGELFF

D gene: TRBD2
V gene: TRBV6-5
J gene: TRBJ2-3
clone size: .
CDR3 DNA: TGTGCCAGCAGTTCCCTCAGCGGGAGTGGTTACGATACGCAGTATTTT
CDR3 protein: CASSSLSGSGYDTQYF

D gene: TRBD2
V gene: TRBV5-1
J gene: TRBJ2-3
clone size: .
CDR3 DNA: TGCGCCAGCAGGCTAGCGGGAGTCGGCACAGATACGCAGTATTTT
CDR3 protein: CASRLAGVGTDTQYF

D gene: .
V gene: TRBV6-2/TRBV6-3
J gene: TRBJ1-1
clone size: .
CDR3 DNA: TGTGCCAGCAGTCCCACTATAAGGAACACTGAAGCTTTCTTT
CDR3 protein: CASSPTIRNTEAFF

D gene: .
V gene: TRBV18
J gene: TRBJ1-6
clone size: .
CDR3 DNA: TGTGCCAGCTCACGCCCAGAAGGATCACCCCTCCACTTT
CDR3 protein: CASSRPEGSPLHF

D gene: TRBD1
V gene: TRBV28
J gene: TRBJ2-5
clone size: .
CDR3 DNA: TGTGCCAGCAGTTTGCCGACAGGGGCCCAGTACTTC
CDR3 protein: CASSLPTGAQYF

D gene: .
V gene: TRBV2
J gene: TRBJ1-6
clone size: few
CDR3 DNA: TGTGCCAGCAGTGATAGTGGCGCACAATCACCCCTCCACTTT
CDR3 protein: CASSDSGAQSPLHF

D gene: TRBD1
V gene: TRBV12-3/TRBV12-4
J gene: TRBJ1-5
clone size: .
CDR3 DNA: TGTGCCAGCAGGGGAACAGGGGTAAGAAATCAGCCCCAGCATTTT
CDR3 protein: CASRGTGVRNQPQHF

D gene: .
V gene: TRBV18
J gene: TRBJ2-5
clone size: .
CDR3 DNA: TGTGCCAGCTCAAGAGCGGTGTTAGAGACCCAGTACTTC
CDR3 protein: CASSRAVLETQYF

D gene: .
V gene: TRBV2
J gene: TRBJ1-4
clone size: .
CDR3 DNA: TGTGCCAGCAGGGCGGATGTCTTTGGCGGTGAAAAACTGTTTTTT
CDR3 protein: CASRADVFGGEKLFF

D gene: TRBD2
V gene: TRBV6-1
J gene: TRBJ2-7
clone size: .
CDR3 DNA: TGTGCCAGCAGTGAACCGGGCGGGAGTTCAGGTAACTCCTACGAGCAGTACTTC
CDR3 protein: CASSEPGGSSGNSYEQYF

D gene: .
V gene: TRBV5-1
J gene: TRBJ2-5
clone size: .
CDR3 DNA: TGCGCCAGCAGCACAGGACTAACTCAAGAGACCCAGTACTTC
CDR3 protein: CASSTGLTQETQYF

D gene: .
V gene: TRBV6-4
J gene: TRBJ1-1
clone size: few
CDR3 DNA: TGTGCCAGCAGTGTTGAGACAGGCAATAAAGCTTTCTTT
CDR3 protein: CASSVETGNKAFF

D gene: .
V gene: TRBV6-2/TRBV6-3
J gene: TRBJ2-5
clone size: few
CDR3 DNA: TGTGCCAGCAGCCGCCAAGAGACCCAGTACTTC
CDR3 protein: CASSRQETQYF

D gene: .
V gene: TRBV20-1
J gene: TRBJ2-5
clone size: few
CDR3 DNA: TGCAGTGCTAGCCCCCCCCGACGGGGAGTCCAAGAGACCCAGTACTTC
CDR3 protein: CSASPPRRGVQETQYF

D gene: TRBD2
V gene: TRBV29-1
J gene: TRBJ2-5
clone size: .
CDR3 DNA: TGCAGCGTTGGTGGATCGGGAGGGGTGGGGGAGACCCAGTACTTC
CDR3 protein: CSVGGSGGVGETQYF

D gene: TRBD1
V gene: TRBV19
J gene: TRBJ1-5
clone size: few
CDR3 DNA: TGTGCCAGTAGTCCCATCCGGACAGGGGACAATCAGCCCCAGCATTTT
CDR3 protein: CASSPIRTGDNQPQHF

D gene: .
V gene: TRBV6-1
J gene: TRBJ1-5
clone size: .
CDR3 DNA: TGTGCCAGCCTCCTGACGTTACAGGCGCGCCAGCATTTT
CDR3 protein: CASLLTLQARQHF

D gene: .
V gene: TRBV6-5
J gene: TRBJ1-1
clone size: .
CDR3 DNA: TGTGCCAGCAGTTATGTTGGGGGGCGCAAAACTGAAGCTTTCTTT
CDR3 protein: CASSYVGGRKTEAFF

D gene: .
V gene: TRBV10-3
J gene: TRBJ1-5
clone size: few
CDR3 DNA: TGTGCCATCGGGCAGGGGTCAAATCAGCCCCAGCATTTT
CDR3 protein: CAIGQGSNQPQHF

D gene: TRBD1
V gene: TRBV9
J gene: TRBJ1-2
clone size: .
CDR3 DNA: TGTGCCAGCAGCATCACCGGGACAGGGAACTATGGCTACACCTTC
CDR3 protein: CASSITGTGNYGYTF

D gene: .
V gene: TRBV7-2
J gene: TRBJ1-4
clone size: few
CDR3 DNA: TGTGCCAGCAGCTCCACGGGGGGAACCAATGAAAAACTGTTTTTT
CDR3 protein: CASSSTGGTNEKLFF

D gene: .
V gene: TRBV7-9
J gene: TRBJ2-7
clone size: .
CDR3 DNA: TGTGCCAGCAGCTCGGGGCTAGTGGTCTACGAGCAGTACTTC
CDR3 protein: CASSSGLVVYEQYF

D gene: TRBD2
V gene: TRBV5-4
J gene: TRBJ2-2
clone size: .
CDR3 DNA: TGTGCCAGCACCCACCGAAGTCGGAGCGGGAGTTTCACCGGGGAGCTGTTTTTT
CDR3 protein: CASTHRSRSGSFTGELFF

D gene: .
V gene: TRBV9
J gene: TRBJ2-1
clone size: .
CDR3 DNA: TGTGCCAGCAGCGTAGGGGTTGACAATGAGCAGTTCTTC
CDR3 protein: CASSVGVDNEQFF

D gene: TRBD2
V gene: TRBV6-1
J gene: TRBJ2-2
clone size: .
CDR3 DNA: TGTGCCAGCAGGTTAGCGGGAGTGATCGCCGGGGAGCTGTTTTTT
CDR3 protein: CASRLAGVIAGELFF

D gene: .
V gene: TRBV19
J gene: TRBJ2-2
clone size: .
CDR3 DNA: TGTGCCAGCCAATCGGGACGGACGAACACCGGGGAGCTGTTTTTT
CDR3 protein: CASQSGRTNTGELFF

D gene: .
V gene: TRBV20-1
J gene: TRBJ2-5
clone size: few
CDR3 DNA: TGCAGTGCTAGCGGACAAGAGACCCAGTACTTC
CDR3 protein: CSASGQETQYF

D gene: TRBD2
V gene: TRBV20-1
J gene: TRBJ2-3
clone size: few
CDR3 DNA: TGCAGTGCTTTGCGCCAACTAGCGGGAGGAGCAGATACGCAGTATTTT
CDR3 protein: CSALRQLAGGADTQYF

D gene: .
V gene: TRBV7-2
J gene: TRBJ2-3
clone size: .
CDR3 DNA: TGTGCCAGCAGCTCCGAGGGGAGTCTAGTCACAGATACGCAGTATTTT
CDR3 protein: CASSSEGSLVTDTQYF

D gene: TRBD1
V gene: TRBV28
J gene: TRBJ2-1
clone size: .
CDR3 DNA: TGTGCCAGTAGATCCTCCTCCTGGGGACAGGGGAACTACGAGCAGTTCTTC
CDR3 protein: CASRSSSWGQGNYEQFF